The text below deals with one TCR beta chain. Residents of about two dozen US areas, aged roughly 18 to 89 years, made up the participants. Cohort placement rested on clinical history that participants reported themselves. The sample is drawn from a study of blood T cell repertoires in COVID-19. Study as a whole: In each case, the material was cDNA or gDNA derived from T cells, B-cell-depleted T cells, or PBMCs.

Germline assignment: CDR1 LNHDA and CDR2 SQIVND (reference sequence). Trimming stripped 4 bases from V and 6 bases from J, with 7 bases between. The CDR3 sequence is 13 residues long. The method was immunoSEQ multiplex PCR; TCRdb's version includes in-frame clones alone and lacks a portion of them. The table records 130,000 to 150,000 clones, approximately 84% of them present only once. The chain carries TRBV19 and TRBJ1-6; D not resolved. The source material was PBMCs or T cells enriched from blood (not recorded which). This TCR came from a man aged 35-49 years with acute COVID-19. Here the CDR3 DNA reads TGTGCCAGTAGTACGGGGATTAATTCACCCCTCCACTTT. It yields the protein CASSTGINSPLHF.